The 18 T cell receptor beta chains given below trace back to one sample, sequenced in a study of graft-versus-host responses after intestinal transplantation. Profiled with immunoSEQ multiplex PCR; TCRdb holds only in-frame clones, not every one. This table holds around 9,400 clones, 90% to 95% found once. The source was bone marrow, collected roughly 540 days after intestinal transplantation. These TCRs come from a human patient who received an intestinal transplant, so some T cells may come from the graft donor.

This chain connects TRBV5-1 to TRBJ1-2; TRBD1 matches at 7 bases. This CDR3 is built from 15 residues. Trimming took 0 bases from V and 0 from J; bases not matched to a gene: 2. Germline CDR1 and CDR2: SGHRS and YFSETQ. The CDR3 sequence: CASSLAGTANYGYTF. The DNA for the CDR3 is TGCGCCAGCAGCTTGGCGGGGACAGCTAACTATGGCTACACCTTC.

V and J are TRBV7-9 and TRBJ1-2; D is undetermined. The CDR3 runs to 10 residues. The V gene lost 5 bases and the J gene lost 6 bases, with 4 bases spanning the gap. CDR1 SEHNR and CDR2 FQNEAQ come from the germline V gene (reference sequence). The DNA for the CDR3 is TGTGCCAGCAGCGGCGATGGCTACACCTTC. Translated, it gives CASSGDGYTF.

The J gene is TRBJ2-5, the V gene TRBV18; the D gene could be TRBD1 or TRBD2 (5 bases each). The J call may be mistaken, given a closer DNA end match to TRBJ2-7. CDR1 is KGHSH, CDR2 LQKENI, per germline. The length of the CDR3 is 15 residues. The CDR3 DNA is TGTGCCAGCTCACCATTCTTGGGGGTCCCTTACGAGCAGTACTTC. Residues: CASSPFLGVPYEQYF.

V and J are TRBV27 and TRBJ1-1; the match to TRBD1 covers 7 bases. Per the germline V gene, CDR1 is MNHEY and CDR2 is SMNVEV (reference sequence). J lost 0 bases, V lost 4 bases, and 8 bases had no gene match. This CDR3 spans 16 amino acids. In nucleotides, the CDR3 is TGTGCCAGCAGTTCGCCACCGGGACAGATGAACACTGAAGCTTTCTTT. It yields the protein CASSSPPGQMNTEAFF.

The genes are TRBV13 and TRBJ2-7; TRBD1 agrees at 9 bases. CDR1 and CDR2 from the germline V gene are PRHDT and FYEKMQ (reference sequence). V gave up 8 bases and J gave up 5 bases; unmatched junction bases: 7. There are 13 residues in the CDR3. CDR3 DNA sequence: TGTGCCAGCGAACCGGGACAGGGCAACGAGCAGTACTTC. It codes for CASEPGQGNEQYF.

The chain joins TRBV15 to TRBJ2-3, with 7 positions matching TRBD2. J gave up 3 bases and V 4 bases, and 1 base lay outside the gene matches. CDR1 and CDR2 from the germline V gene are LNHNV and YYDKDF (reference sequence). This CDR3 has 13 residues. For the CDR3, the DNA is TGTGCCACCAGCAACGGGAGGACAGATACGCAGTATTTT. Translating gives CATSNGRTDTQYF.

The CDR3 bases are TGCGCCAGTAGCAGGGGGAGAGTTACTGAAGCTTTCTTT. This gives the protein CASSRGRVTEAFF. V is TRBV4-1 and J is TRBJ1-1; 7 bases map to TRBD1. This CDR3 contains 13 residues. The germline V gene has CDR1 MGHRA and CDR2 YSYEKL. Trimming cost V 9 bases and J 5 bases; bases outside gene matches: 9.

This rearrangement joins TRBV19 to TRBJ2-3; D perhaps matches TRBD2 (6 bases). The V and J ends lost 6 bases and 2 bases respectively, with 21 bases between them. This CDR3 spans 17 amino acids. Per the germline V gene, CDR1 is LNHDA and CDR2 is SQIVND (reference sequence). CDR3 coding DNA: TGTGCCAGTAGCCCCAGTCTAGCGCAAAAGTTCACAGATACGCAGTATTTT. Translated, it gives CASSPSLAQKFTDTQYF.

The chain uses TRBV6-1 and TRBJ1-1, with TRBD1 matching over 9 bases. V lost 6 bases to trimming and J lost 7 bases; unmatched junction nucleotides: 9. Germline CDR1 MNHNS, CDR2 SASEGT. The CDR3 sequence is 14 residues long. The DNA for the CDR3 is TGTGCCAGCAGGGGGTACAGGGGGCATGGTGAAGCTTTCTTT. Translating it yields CASRGYRGHGEAFF.

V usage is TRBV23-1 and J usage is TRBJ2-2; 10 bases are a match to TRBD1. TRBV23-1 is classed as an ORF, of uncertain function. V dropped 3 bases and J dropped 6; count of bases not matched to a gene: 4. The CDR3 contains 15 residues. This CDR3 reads CASSQGQGMPGELFF. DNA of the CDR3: TGCGCCAGCAGTCAGGGACAGGGGATGCCCGGGGAGCTGTTTTTT.

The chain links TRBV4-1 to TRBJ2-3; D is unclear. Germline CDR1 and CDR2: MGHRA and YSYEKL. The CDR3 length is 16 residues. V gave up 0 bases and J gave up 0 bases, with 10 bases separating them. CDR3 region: CASSQDGSASTDTQYF. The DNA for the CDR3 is TGCGCCAGCAGCCAAGATGGGTCGGCGAGCACAGATACGCAGTATTTT.

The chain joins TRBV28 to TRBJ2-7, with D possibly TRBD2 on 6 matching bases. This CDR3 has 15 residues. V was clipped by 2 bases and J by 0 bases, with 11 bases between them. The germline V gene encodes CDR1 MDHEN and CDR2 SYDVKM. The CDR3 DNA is TGTGCCAGCAGTTTACCGGGAGCCCGCTCCTACGAGCAGTACTTC. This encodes CASSLPGARSYEQYF.

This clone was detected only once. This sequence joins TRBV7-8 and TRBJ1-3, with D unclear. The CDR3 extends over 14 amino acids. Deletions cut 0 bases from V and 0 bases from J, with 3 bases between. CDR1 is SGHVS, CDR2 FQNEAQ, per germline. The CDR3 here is CASSLAGSGNTIYF. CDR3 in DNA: TGTGCCAGCAGCTTAGCAGGCTCTGGAAACACCATATATTTT.

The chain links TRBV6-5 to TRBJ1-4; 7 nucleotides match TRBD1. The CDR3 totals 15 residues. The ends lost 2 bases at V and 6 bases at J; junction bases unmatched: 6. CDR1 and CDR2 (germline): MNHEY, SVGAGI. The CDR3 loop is CASSYITGADEKLFF. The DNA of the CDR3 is TGTGCCAGCAGTTACATTACAGGGGCAGATGAAAAACTGTTTTTT.

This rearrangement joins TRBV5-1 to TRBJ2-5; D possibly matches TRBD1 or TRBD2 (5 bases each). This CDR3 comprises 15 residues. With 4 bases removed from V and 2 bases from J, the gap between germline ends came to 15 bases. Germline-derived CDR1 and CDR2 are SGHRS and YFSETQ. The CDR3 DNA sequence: TGCGCCAGCAGCACTATGGGGACGGAGCAAGAGACCCAGTACTTC. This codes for CASSTMGTEQETQYF.

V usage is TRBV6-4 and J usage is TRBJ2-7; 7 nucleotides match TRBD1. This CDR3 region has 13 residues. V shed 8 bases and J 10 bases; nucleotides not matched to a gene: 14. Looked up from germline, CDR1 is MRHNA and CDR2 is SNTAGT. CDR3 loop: CASAIHLGQTQYF. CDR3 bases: TGTGCCAGCGCGATCCATCTGGGACAGACACAGTACTTC.

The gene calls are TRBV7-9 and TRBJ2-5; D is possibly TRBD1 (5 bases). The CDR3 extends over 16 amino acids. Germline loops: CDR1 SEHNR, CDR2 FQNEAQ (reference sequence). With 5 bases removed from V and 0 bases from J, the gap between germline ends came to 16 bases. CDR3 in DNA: TGTGCCAGCAGCCCACCCCCGGCAGGGAACCAAGAGACCCAGTACTTC. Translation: CASSPPPAGNQETQYF.

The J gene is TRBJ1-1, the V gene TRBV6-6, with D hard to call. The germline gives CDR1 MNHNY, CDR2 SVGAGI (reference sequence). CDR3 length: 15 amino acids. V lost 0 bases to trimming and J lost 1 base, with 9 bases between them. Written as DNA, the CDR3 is TGTGCCAGCAGTTACTCGTTCCAGACGAACACTGAAGCTTTCTTT. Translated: CASSYSFQTNTEAFF.